This T cell receptor beta chain was identified in a study of CD8 T cells in Susac syndrome. With random hexamers, roughly 0.45 to 1 ug RNA was reverse transcribed. The immunoSEQ assay covered 54 Vbeta and 13 Jbeta segments for CDR3. TCRdb ran MiXCR on the immunoSEQ multiplex PCR reads and lists one entry per CDR3 protein. Counted here are approximately 160,000 distinct CDR3 sequences, approximately 93% occurring once; the ten biggest clones make up approximately 0.09%. In contrast to the negatively isolated CD8+ and CD4+ T cells, TEMRA cells were FACS-enriched. Study-level findings and limits: The study conceded that relatively few individuals underwent its TCR sequencing and HLA analysis.

A note on this clonotype: Its matching antigen is unknown.

This receptor was obtained from a human donor with multiple sclerosis. The sequenced sample consisted of CD4+ T cells from PBMCs.

CDR3 bases: TGTGCCAGCAGTGAACGAGACTATGGCTACACCTTC. Translated: CASSERDYGYTF. This chain uses TRBV2 with TRBJ1-2; D remains ambiguous. The length of the CDR3 is 12 residues. Germline CDR1 is SNHLY and CDR2 is FYNNEI. V lost 2 bases to trimming and J lost 3 bases, with 4 bases between them.